Listed below are T cell receptor beta chains from one sample, sequenced in a study of CD8 T cells in ankylosing spondylitis. MiXCR, applied by TCRdb to the 5' RACE reads, yields one record per CDR3 protein. Seen here are hundreds of thousands of distinct CDR3 sequences, around 20% observed once, and the top ten hold 7.5% to 9.5%. The sequencing input was blood, either unsorted or a sorted T cell fraction (not recorded which). Receptors were obtained from a male donor with ankylosing spondylitis or in good health (not recorded which). Each CDR3 is given with its conserved first and last residue. Each record gives: J gene, clone size, V gene, D gene, CDR3 DNA, CDR3 protein. The D gene is left open where the match is weak. Size is omitted from some rows. Given values are once, few, many or a class for expanded clones.

j_call: TRBJ2-6; clone_size: few; v_call: TRBV5-6; d_call: -; cdr3_nt: TGTGCCAGCAGCTTTAGACAGATTGGCTCTGGGGCCAACGTCCTGACTTTC; cdr3_aa: CASSFRQIGSGANVLTF
j_call: TRBJ1-2; clone_size: -; v_call: TRBV5-1; d_call: -; cdr3_nt: TGCGCCAGCAGCTGGACCGAGGGGATGGACTATGGCTACACCTTC; cdr3_aa: CASSWTEGMDYGYTF
j_call: TRBJ2-1; clone_size: few; v_call: TRBV7-3; d_call: TRBD1; cdr3_nt: TGTGCCAGCAGCTCCATCCACGGGACAGGGGTCGGTGAGCAGTTCTTC; cdr3_aa: CASSSIHGTGVGEQFF
j_call: TRBJ2-5; clone_size: few; v_call: TRBV2; d_call: TRBD1; cdr3_nt: TGTGCCAGCAGGAAACAGGGGGCTGGAGGGACCCAGTACTTC; cdr3_aa: CASRKQGAGGTQYF
j_call: TRBJ1-1; clone_size: few; v_call: TRBV5-5; d_call: TRBD1; cdr3_nt: TGTGCCAGCAGCTTGGAGGACAGGGTCACTGAAGCTTTCTTT; cdr3_aa: CASSLEDRVTEAFF
j_call: TRBJ1-3; clone_size: few; v_call: TRBV20-1; d_call: -; cdr3_nt: TGCAGTGCTAGAGAAGGGGCTGGAAACACCATATATTTT; cdr3_aa: CSAREGAGNTIYF
j_call: TRBJ2-3; clone_size: many; v_call: TRBV5-1; d_call: -; cdr3_nt: TGTGCCAGCAGCTTAGTCGGAACCAGCACAGATACGCAGTATTTT; cdr3_aa: CASSLVGTSTDTQYF
j_call: TRBJ2-6; clone_size: -; v_call: TRBV2; d_call: -; cdr3_nt: TGTGCCAGCAGTGAGCCTCAGGGGATGTTCCCTGGGGCCAACGTCCTGACTTTC; cdr3_aa: CASSEPQGMFPGANVLTF
j_call: TRBJ1-5; clone_size: few; v_call: TRBV28; d_call: -; cdr3_nt: TGTGCCAGCAGCCTTACCCGGTACCGAGACAGCAATCAGCCCCAGCATTTT; cdr3_aa: CASSLTRYRDSNQPQHF
j_call: TRBJ1-5; clone_size: few; v_call: TRBV12-3/TRBV12-4; d_call: TRBD1; cdr3_nt: TGTGCCAGCAGGATGGACAGGGGGCAAAATCAGCCCCAGCATTTT; cdr3_aa: CASRMDRGQNQPQHF
j_call: TRBJ2-2; clone_size: -; v_call: TRBV6-5; d_call: TRBD1; cdr3_nt: TGTGCCAGCAGTTTACAGGGGGCGGTTGCCGGGGAGCTGTTTTTT; cdr3_aa: CASSLQGAVAGELFF
j_call: TRBJ1-2; clone_size: few; v_call: TRBV5-4; d_call: TRBD1; cdr3_nt: TGTGCCAGCAGCCCCCCGGGACAGGGTGTCTATGGCTACACCTTC; cdr3_aa: CASSPPGQGVYGYTF
j_call: TRBJ2-1; clone_size: few; v_call: TRBV7-8; d_call: -; cdr3_nt: TGTGCCAGCAGCTTACGATTGGGCGGTGGGCCCCTGGGCAATGAGCAGTTCTTC; cdr3_aa: CASSLRLGGGPLGNEQFF
j_call: TRBJ2-1; clone_size: -; v_call: TRBV28; d_call: TRBD2; cdr3_nt: TGTGCCAGCACCGAAGGTGGGTTCCTAGCGGGAAAAAATGAGCAGTTCTTC; cdr3_aa: CASTEGGFLAGKNEQFF
j_call: TRBJ2-1; clone_size: -; v_call: TRBV5-1; d_call: TRBD1; cdr3_nt: TGCGCCAGCAGCTTGGGGGACAGGGCGAGCAATGAGCAGTTCTTC; cdr3_aa: CASSLGDRASNEQFF
j_call: TRBJ2-5; clone_size: few; v_call: TRBV12-3/TRBV12-4; d_call: TRBD2; cdr3_nt: TGTGCCAGCACAACGACTAGCGGGGCCCAAGAGACCCAGTACTTC; cdr3_aa: CASTTTSGAQETQYF
j_call: TRBJ1-1; clone_size: many; v_call: TRBV10-2; d_call: -; cdr3_nt: TGCGCCAGCCTTGGGAGGAACACTGAAGCTTTCTTT; cdr3_aa: CASLGRNTEAFF
j_call: TRBJ2-2; clone_size: -; v_call: TRBV7-7; d_call: TRBD2; cdr3_nt: TGTGCTAGCAGCCCTGGGGAGGGCTACACCGGGGAGCTGTTTTTT; cdr3_aa: CASSPGEGYTGELFF
j_call: TRBJ2-3; clone_size: -; v_call: TRBV6-4; d_call: TRBD2; cdr3_nt: TGTGCCAGCAGTGAAGGCCCGGGACTAGATATCTATACGCAGTATTTT; cdr3_aa: CASSEGPGLDIYTQYF
j_call: TRBJ2-2; clone_size: -; v_call: TRBV30; d_call: TRBD2; cdr3_nt: TGTGCCTGGAGTGTACACAGGACTAGCGGAGCCGGGGAGCTGTTTTTT; cdr3_aa: CAWSVHRTSGAGELFF
j_call: TRBJ2-2; clone_size: -; v_call: TRBV28; d_call: -; cdr3_nt: TGTGCCAGCAGTCATGTGTGGGGAGAGACGGTACATCGTCCTGGAACCGGGGAGCTGTTTTTT; cdr3_aa: CASSHVWGETVHRPGTGELFF
j_call: TRBJ1-4; clone_size: few; v_call: TRBV12-3/TRBV12-4; d_call: -; cdr3_nt: TGTGCCAGCAGTCCGGGGGTTGAAAAACTGTTTTTT; cdr3_aa: CASSPGVEKLFF
j_call: TRBJ2-2; clone_size: few; v_call: TRBV5-1; d_call: -; cdr3_nt: TGCGCCAGCAGCTATAGGACAACAAACACCGGGGAGCTGTTTTTT; cdr3_aa: CASSYRTTNTGELFF
j_call: TRBJ1-2; clone_size: few; v_call: TRBV5-1; d_call: TRBD1; cdr3_nt: TGCGCCAGCAGCTTGGAAGGGACAGGGGTATCTGGCTACACCTTC; cdr3_aa: CASSLEGTGVSGYTF
j_call: TRBJ2-1; clone_size: -; v_call: TRBV12-3/TRBV12-4; d_call: -; cdr3_nt: TGTGCCAGCAGTTTAGAACTAGGCTCCTACAATGAGCAGTTCTTC; cdr3_aa: CASSLELGSYNEQFF
j_call: TRBJ2-1; clone_size: many; v_call: TRBV27; d_call: -; cdr3_nt: TGTGCCAGCAGTCCCTCGGGGCCCCACTCCTACAATGAGCAGTTCTTC; cdr3_aa: CASSPSGPHSYNEQFF
j_call: TRBJ2-2; clone_size: -; v_call: TRBV29-1; d_call: -; cdr3_nt: TGCAGCGTTGTAATAGCGGCCGGGGAGCTGTTTTTT; cdr3_aa: CSVVIAAGELFF
j_call: TRBJ1-4; clone_size: -; v_call: TRBV7-9; d_call: -; cdr3_nt: TGTGCCAGCAGGAAGGATGAAAAACTGTTTTTT; cdr3_aa: CASRKDEKLFF